These 18 T cell receptor beta chains share one sample of origin, sequenced in a study of T cells after yellow fever vaccination. TCRdb re-called the 5' RACE reads with MiXCR, one entry per CDR3 protein. The sample shows 200,000 to 300,000 distinct CDR3 sequences, under 15% of them seen only once. Sequenced here: CD4+ T cells sorted from PBMCs, sampled 45 days after the yellow fever booster vaccination. These receptors came from a man aged 25-45 years who received the YFV17D yellow fever vaccine.

This clonotype was observed a handful of times. This rearrangement joins TRBV29-1 to TRBJ1-4; D not certain. The V end lost 5 bases, the J end lost 6 bases, and 10 bases lay between the germline ends. This CDR3 contains 12 residues. CDR1 and CDR2 (germline): SQVTM, ANQGSEA. The CDR3: CSVNEADEKLFF. CDR3 sequence (DNA): TGCAGCGTTAACGAGGCCGATGAAAAACTGTTTTTT.

The genes are TRBV7-2 and TRBJ1-5; no reliable D call. Germline CDR1 SGHTA, CDR2 FQGNSA. The CDR3 totals 12 residues. V lost 5 bases and J 7 bases, leaving 9 bases between the germline ends. The CDR3 here is CASSTQKQPQHF. As DNA, the CDR3 is TGTGCCAGCAGCACACAAAAACAGCCCCAGCATTTT.

This clonotype was recorded a few times. V gene TRBV7-9 combines with J gene TRBJ2-7; 13 bases match TRBD2. CDR3 length: 17 residues. Germline V CDR1 and CDR2: SEHNR, FQNEAQ (reference sequence). After removal of 1 base from V and 2 bases from J, the junction contained 5 bases not matched to a gene. The CDR3 nucleotides read TGTGCCAGCAGCTTAGATGTGACTAGCGGGAGGCCCTACGAGCAGTACTTC. This encodes CASSLDVTSGRPYEQYF.

This clonotype was found a few times. The V gene is TRBV20-1, the J gene TRBJ1-5, with a weak D call TRBD1 (6 bases). The CDR3 runs to 15 residues. Germline values: CDR1 DFQATT, CDR2 SNEGSKA (reference sequence). The ends were cut back, 0 bases at V and 3 bases at J, with 12 bases in the middle. The CDR3 sequence is CSARDGRGYNQPQHF. The CDR3 nucleotides read TGCAGTGCTAGAGACGGCAGGGGCTACAATCAGCCCCAGCATTTT.

J is TRBJ2-7 and V is TRBV18; the D gene is possibly TRBD1 (5 bases). CDR1 and CDR2 from the germline V gene are KGHSH and LQKENI. V gave up 6 bases and J gave up 1 base, with 13 bases separating them. This CDR3 comprises 14 residues. The CDR3 DNA sequence: TGTGCCAGCTCCGAACAGGAAATATCCTACGAGCAGTACTTC. This codes for CASSEQEISYEQYF.

This clonotype was seen only a few times. CDR3 amino acids: CSVADRGGANVLTF. CDR3 DNA: TGCAGCGTAGCCGACAGGGGAGGGGCCAACGTCCTGACTTTC. The gene calls are TRBV29-1 and TRBJ2-6; 8 nucleotides align to TRBD1. V shed 6 bases and J 4 bases; nucleotides not matched to a gene: 5. In germline, CDR1 is SQVTM, CDR2 ANQGSEA. The length of the CDR3 is 14 residues. Drawing the rest from reference TRBV29-1 and TRBJ2-6, the complete variable domain is SAVISQKPSRDICQRGTSLTIQCQVDSQVTMMFWYRQQPGQSLTLIATANQGSEATYESGFVIDKFPISRPNLTFSTLTVSNMSPEDSSIYLCSVADRGGANVLTFGAGSRLTVL.

The sample holds a few counts of this clonotype. The chain has TRBV7-8 and TRBJ1-1; perhaps TRBD1 as D (5 bases). V was pared by 5 bases and J by 1 base, with 14 bases between. Per germline, CDR1 SGHVS and CDR2 FQNEAQ. The CDR3 totals 15 residues. The CDR3 DNA reads TGTGCCAGCAGCGGGAGCAGGGCCCCGAACACTGAAGCTTTCTTT. Its translation is CASSGSRAPNTEAFF.

On this clonotype itself: Because the CDR3 is missing its conserved closing phenylalanine or tryptophan, this is likely a read error. The rearrangement joins TRBV27 to TRBJ2-7; the match to TRBD2 covers 12 bases. The CDR3 has 17 residues. The J segment lost 2 bases and the V segment lost 4 bases, leaving 9 bases of the junction unmatched. The germline gives CDR1 MNHEY, CDR2 SMNVEV (reference sequence). CDR3 nucleotide sequence: TGTGCCAGCAGTTCCCTGACCGGGACTAGCGGGCCCTACGAGCAGTACATC. This codes for CASSSLTGTSGPYEQYI.

The sample holds a few counts of this clonotype. The chain uses TRBV24-1 and TRBJ2-1, with a weak D call TRBD2 (5 bases). The CDR3 consists of 12 residues. V lost 5 bases, J lost 6 bases, and 7 bases lay in between. The germline V gene has CDR1 KGHDR and CDR2 SFDVKD. CDR3 DNA sequence: TGTGCCACCAGTGCGGCGGGCAATGAGCAGTTCTTC. This gives the protein CATSAAGNEQFF.

The chain joins TRBV6-1 to TRBJ2-7, with 7 bases that match TRBD1. V was clipped by 6 bases and J by 3 bases; unmatched bases: 5. The germline V gene encodes CDR1 MNHNS and CDR2 SASEGT. The length of the CDR3 is 13 residues. CDR3 sequence (DNA): TGTGCCAGCAGCGCTGGGACAGTCTACGAGCAGTACTTC. Translating it yields CASSAGTVYEQYF.

This clonotype was found a few times. This rearrangement joins TRBV20-1 to TRBJ2-7, with a tentative D call TRBD2 (6 bases). Trimming stripped 1 base from V and 0 bases from J, with 16 bases between. This CDR3 contains 16 residues. Germline lookup yields CDR1 DFQATT and CDR2 SNEGSKA (reference sequence). As DNA, the CDR3 is TGCAGTGCTAGAGTATTAAGCGGGTCGGCCTCCTACGAGCAGTACTTC. Protein: CSARVLSGSASYEQYF.

The V gene is TRBV7-2, the J gene TRBJ2-5, with TRBD1 as a possible D gene (5 bases). Germline CDR1 and CDR2: SGHTA and FQGNSA. Trimming removed 1 base from V and 5 bases from J, with 11 bases in between. The CDR3 spans 14 residues. The CDR3 sequence is CASSLVPGLETQYF. The CDR3 region has the DNA TGTGCCAGCAGCTTAGTTCCAGGGTTGGAGACCCAGTACTTC.

This rearrangement joins TRBV5-1 to TRBJ2-7; the match to TRBD2 covers 11 bases. Germline V gene lookup returns CDR1 SGHRS and CDR2 YFSETQ. The V segment lost 1 base and the J segment 9 bases; nucleotides outside the gene matches: 12. This CDR3 comprises 16 residues. DNA for the CDR3: TGCGCCAGCAGCTTGCGAACTAGCGGGAGAGGTTCCGCGCAGTACTTC. It encodes CASSLRTSGRGSAQYF.

The chain carries TRBV6-2 or TRBV6-3 and TRBJ2-3; the match to TRBD2 covers 9 bases. Per the germline V gene, CDR1 is MNHEY and CDR2 is SVGEGT. The trim removed 2 bases at V and 3 bases at J, leaving 18 bases unmatched. The length of the CDR3 is 20 residues. The CDR3 bases are TGTGCCAGCAGTTACGGCTCTTGGAGCGGGAGGCCTATGGGGACAGATACGCAGTATTTT. It codes for CASSYGSWSGRPMGTDTQYF.

Concerning this clonotype: A much larger clone differs from this one at a single base, so this may be a read error. The CDR3 protein is CASSFHGTGELFF. DNA for the CDR3: TGTGCCAGCAGCTTTCATGGGACCGGGGAGCTGTTTTTT. The chain has TRBV7-9 and TRBJ2-2; unclear D gene. CDR1 and CDR2 from the germline V gene are SEHNR and FQNEAQ (reference sequence). This CDR3 is 13 amino acids long. Trimming took 3 bases from V and 5 from J, leaving 7 bases between them.

For this clonotype: Since a much larger clone is just one base distant, this may be a read error. V is TRBV6-5 and J is TRBJ2-1; possibly TRBD1 or TRBD2 for D (5 bases each). The germline gives CDR1 MNHEY, CDR2 SVGAGI. CDR3 length: 16 residues. The CDR3 sequence: CDSSSPGRSSYNEQFF. In nucleotides, the CDR3 is TGTGACAGCAGTTCCCCGGGACGGAGCTCCTACAATGAGCAGTTCTTC.

This clonotype has more than one count but fewer than ten. This chain links TRBV12-5 with TRBJ2-3, with 8 bases aligning to TRBD2. V shed 5 bases and J 6 bases; nucleotides not matched to a gene: 13. Per the germline V gene, CDR1 is LGHNT and CDR2 is FRNRAP. CDR3 length: 16 residues. This CDR3 reads CASGPVLAGKEDTQYF. CDR3 sequence (DNA): TGTGCTAGTGGTCCCGTCTTAGCGGGAAAGGAGGATACGCAGTATTTT.

This chain uses TRBV6-2 or TRBV6-3 with TRBJ2-1, with 11 positions matching TRBD2. The CDR3 runs to 16 residues. The V segment lost 2 bases and the J segment 1 base; nucleotides outside the gene matches: 1. Germline CDR1 and CDR2: MNHEY and SVGEGT. The CDR3 nucleotides are TGTGCCAGCAGTTACCTAGCGGGAGGTTCCTACAATGAGCAGTTCTTC. Residues: CASSYLAGGSYNEQFF.